The 14 T cell receptor beta chains reported below all come from one sample, sequenced in a study of T-cell reconstitution after alpha-beta-depleted transplantation in children. During its preparation, the TCRbeta library received unique molecular identifiers. Each CDR3 protein is one row after TCRdb ran MiXCR on the PCR reads. The data contain 250,000 to 350,000 distinct CDR3 sequences, roughly 25% of them singletons. The sample was PBMCs, mostly from graft donor cells, taken 180 days after TCRalphabeta/CD19-depleted stem cell transplant. These receptors all stem from a male patient younger than 18 who had a stem cell transplant for acute lymphoblastic leukemia, so the T cells may come from the graft donor.

In this sample, this clonotype turned up a few times. This chain connects TRBV5-1 to TRBJ1-1, with 7 positions matching TRBD1. Trimming removed 0 bases from V and 8 bases from J; junction bases left unmatched: 7. This CDR3 contains 14 residues. The germline V gene encodes CDR1 SGHRS and CDR2 YFSETQ. The CDR3 here is CASSLVRGWTEAFF. For the CDR3, the DNA is TGCGCCAGCAGCTTGGTCAGGGGGTGGACCGAAGCTTTCTTT.

V usage is TRBV5-1 and J usage is TRBJ2-6; 12 bases line up with TRBD2. Germline loops: CDR1 SGHRS, CDR2 YFSETQ. The V and J ends lost 0 bases and 5 bases, in that order; junction bases with no gene match: 6. This CDR3 is built from 18 residues. DNA for the CDR3: TGCGCCAGCAGCTTGGGTCTAGCGGGAGGGACGCGGGCCAACGTCCTGACTTTC. Translated: CASSLGLAGGTRANVLTF.

This clonotype was seen a handful of times. CDR3 amino acids: CASSLEGLAYEQYF. In DNA, the CDR3 is TGCGCCAGCAGCTTGGAAGGGTTGGCCTACGAGCAGTACTTC. This chain links TRBV5-1 with TRBJ2-7; D is unclear. V lost 0 bases, J lost 2 bases, and 9 bases lay in between. CDR1 is SGHRS and CDR2 is YFSETQ in the germline V gene. The CDR3 consists of 14 residues.

The chain uses TRBV4-2 and TRBJ2-7; TRBD2 matches 8 bases. CDR1 is LGHNA, CDR2 YNFKEQ, per germline. This CDR3 spans 15 amino acids. Trimming at V came to 2 bases and at J to 3 bases, leaving 6 bases not matched to a gene. CDR3 sequence: CASSQMGLGNYEQYF. As DNA, the CDR3 is TGTGCCAGCAGCCAAATGGGACTAGGCAACTACGAGCAGTACTTC.

This sequence joins TRBV5-1 and TRBJ1-2; D is unclear. The germline CDR1 and CDR2 sequences are SGHRS and YFSETQ. The CDR3 contains 13 residues. Trimming pared 5 bases from V and 4 bases from J, leaving 12 bases between. The CDR3 region is CASSTDGPYGYTF. Here the CDR3 DNA reads TGCGCCAGCAGTACAGACGGACCCTATGGCTACACCTTC.

The V and J genes are TRBV29-1 and TRBJ2-1; 7 nucleotides align to TRBD2. This CDR3 has 14 residues. Trimming cost V 5 bases and J 3 bases; bases outside gene matches: 7. Germline V gene sequence: CDR1 SQVTM, CDR2 ANQGSEA. In nucleotides, the CDR3 is TGCAGCGTTATATCGAGGGAGGGCTACAATGAGCAGTTCTTC. Encoded protein: CSVISREGYNEQFF.

A few counts support this clonotype. This chain connects TRBV5-1 to TRBJ1-2, with unresolved D. Germline V gene sequence: CDR1 SGHRS, CDR2 YFSETQ. This CDR3 spans 13 amino acids. Trimming pared 3 bases from V and 3 bases from J, leaving 9 bases between. In DNA form, the CDR3 reads TGCGCCAGCAGCTCGGTAAAGGACTATGGCTACACCTTC. This gives the protein CASSSVKDYGYTF.

This clonotype is a singleton in its sample. V and J are TRBV3-1 and TRBJ2-1; TRBD2 matches at 11 bases. Germline V gene lookup returns CDR1 LGHDT and CDR2 YNNKEL (reference sequence). Trimming took 4 bases from V and 7 from J; bases not matched to a gene: 12. The CDR3 is 17 residues long. The CDR3 loop reads CASSRTSGWVIQNEQFF. CDR3 coding DNA: TGTGCCAGCAGCCGGACTAGCGGGTGGGTAATTCAGAATGAGCAGTTCTTC.

There are a few counts of this clonotype. The V gene is TRBV12-3 or TRBV12-4, the J gene TRBJ1-3; D is ambiguous. The length of the CDR3 is 16 residues. The V end was cut by 10 bases, the J end by 0 bases, with 19 bases between. CDR3 nucleotide sequence: TGTGCCACCAGATACGGAAGGGCTTCCTCTGGAAACACCATATATTTT. It is translated as CATRYGRASSGNTIYF.

The chain employs TRBV7-9 and TRBJ2-3; unclear D gene. This CDR3 is built from 13 residues. Germline V gene sequence: CDR1 SEHNR, CDR2 FQNEAQ (reference sequence). Trimming took off 5 bases at V and 2 bases at J, with 8 bases between the two ends. DNA for the CDR3: TGTGCCAGCAGCACCAGCCTCACAGATACGCAGTATTTT. It encodes CASSTSLTDTQYF.

The V gene is TRBV5-1, the J gene TRBJ2-7; TRBD1 aligns across 8 bases. The CDR3 totals 13 residues. CDR1 and CDR2 from the germline V gene are SGHRS and YFSETQ. J lost 5 bases, V lost 2 bases, and 3 bases had no gene match. This CDR3 reads CASSFQGANEQYF. DNA of the CDR3: TGCGCCAGCAGCTTCCAGGGGGCGAACGAGCAGTACTTC.

This clonotype was detected only once. The V and J genes are TRBV20-1 and TRBJ1-5, with D uncertain. V lost 6 bases to trimming and J lost 4 bases, with 19 bases between them. The CDR3 totals 15 residues. Germline V gene lookup returns CDR1 DFQATT and CDR2 SNEGSKA (reference sequence). CDR3 sequence: CSARREWVYNQPQHF. CDR3 in DNA: TGCAGTGCCCGGCGGGAGTGGGTATATAATCAGCCCCAGCATTTT.

The chain carries TRBV4-3 and TRBJ2-2; D ambiguous. CDR3 length equals 12 residues. Germline V gene sequence: CDR1 LGHNA, CDR2 YSLEER. V was trimmed by 4 bases and J by 8 bases, leaving 8 bases between them. The CDR3 reads CASSRSAGELFF. Written as DNA, the CDR3 is TGCGCCAGCAGCCGGTCCGCGGGGGAGCTGTTTTTT.

The sample holds many counts of this clonotype. This chain links TRBV10-3 with TRBJ2-7, with D uncertain. The length of the CDR3 is 10 residues. The V gene's germline CDR1 is ENHRY and CDR2 SYGVKD. Deletions cut 8 bases from V and 6 bases from J, with 8 bases between. CDR3 DNA sequence: TGTGCCATCGCCGAGGCCGAGCAGTACTTC. The encoded protein is CAIAEAEQYF.